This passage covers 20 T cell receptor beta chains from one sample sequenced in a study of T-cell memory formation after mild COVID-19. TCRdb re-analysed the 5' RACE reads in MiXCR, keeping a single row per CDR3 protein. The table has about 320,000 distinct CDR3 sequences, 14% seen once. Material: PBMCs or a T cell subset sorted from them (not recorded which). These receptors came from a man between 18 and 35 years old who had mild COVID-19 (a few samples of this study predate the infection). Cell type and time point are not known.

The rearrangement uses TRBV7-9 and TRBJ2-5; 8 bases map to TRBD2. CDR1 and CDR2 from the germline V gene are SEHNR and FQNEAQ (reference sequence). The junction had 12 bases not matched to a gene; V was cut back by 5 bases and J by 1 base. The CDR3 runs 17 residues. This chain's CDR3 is CASSLGASGSSQETQYF. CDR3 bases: TGTGCCAGCAGCCTGGGGGCGAGCGGGAGCTCCCAAGAGACCCAGTACTTC.

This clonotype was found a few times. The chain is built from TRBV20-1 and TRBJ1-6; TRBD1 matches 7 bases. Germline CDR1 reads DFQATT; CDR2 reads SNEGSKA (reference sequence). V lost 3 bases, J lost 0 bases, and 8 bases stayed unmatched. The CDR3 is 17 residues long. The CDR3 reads CSARGETGSSYNSPLHF. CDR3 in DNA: TGCAGTGCTAGGGGAGAGACAGGGAGCTCCTATAATTCACCCCTCCACTTT.

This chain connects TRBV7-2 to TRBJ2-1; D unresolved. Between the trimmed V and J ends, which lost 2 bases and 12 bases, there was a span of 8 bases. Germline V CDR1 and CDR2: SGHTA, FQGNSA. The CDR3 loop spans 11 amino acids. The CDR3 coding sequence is TGTGCCAGCAGCTTATCGGAATCGCAGTTCTTC. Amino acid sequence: CASSLSESQFF.

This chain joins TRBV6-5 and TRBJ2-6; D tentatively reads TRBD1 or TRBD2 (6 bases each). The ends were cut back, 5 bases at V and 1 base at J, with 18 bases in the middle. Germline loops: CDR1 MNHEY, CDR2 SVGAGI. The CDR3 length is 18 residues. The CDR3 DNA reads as TGTGCCAGCAGTCTTACTCATGGGGGGCTTTCTGGGGCCAACGTCCTGACTTTC. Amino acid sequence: CASSLTHGGLSGANVLTF.

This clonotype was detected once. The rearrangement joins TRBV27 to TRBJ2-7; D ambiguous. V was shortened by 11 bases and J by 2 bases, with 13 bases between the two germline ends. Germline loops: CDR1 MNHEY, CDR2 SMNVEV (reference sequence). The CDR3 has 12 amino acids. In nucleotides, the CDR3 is TGTGCCTCTTTCGACACCCCCTACGAGCAGTACTTC. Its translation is CASFDTPYEQYF.

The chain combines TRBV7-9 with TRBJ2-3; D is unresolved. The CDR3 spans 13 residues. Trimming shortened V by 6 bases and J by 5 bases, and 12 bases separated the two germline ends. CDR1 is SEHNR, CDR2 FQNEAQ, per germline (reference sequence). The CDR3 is CASSTTGLDTQYF. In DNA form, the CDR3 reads TGTGCCAGCAGTACCACTGGTTTAGATACGCAGTATTTT.

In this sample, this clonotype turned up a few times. CDR3 protein: CASSPGQRTHQPQHF. The CDR3 DNA sequence: TGTGCCAGCAGCCCCGGACAGAGAACGCATCAGCCCCAGCATTTT. The chain uses TRBV3-1 and TRBJ1-5; tentative D call: TRBD1 (6 bases). V was cut by 4 bases and J by 5 bases, with 15 bases left in between. Germline V CDR1 and CDR2: LGHDT, YNNKEL (reference sequence). CDR3 length: 15 residues.

CDR3 amino acids: CASSLVTKGAQYF. In DNA form, the CDR3 reads TGCGCCAGCAGCTTGGTAACCAAGGGAGCCCAGTACTTC. This sequence joins TRBV5-1 and TRBJ2-5; possibly TRBD2 for D (5 bases). Germline V gives CDR1 SGHRS, CDR2 YFSETQ. CDR3 size: 13 residues. Trimming removed 0 bases at V and 9 bases at J, with 12 bases between.

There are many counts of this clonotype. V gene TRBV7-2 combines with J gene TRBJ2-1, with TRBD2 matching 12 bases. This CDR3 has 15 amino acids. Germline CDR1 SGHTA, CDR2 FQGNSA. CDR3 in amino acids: CATRLAGVSRDEQFF. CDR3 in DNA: TGTGCTACTCGACTAGCGGGGGTGTCGAGGGATGAGCAGTTCTTC.

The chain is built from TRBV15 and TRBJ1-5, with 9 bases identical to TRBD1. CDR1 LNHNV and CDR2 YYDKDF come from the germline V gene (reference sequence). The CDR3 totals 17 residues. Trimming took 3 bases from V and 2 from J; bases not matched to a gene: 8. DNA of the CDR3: TGTGCCACCAGCAGGGCTGAGGACAGGGGACGCAATCAGCCCCAGCATTTT. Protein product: CATSRAEDRGRNQPQHF.

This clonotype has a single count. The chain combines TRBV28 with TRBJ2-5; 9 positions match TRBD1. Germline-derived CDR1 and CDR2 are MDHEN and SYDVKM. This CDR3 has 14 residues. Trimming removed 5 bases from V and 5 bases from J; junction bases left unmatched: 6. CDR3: CASSLDRGFETQYF. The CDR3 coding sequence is TGTGCCAGCAGTCTTGACAGGGGGTTTGAGACCCAGTACTTC.

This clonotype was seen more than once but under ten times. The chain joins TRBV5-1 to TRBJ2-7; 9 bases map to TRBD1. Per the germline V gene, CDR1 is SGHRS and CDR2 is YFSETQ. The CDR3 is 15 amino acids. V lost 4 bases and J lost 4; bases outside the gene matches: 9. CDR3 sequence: CASSPGTGFLYEQYV. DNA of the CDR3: TGCGCCAGCAGCCCCGGGACAGGGTTTCTGTACGAGCAGTACGTC.

CDR3 DNA sequence: TGTGCCAGCAGCTTGGGGATAGCCAGCAATCAGCCCCAGCATTTT. It specifies CASSLGIASNQPQHF. The J gene is TRBJ1-5, the V gene TRBV7-9, with D uncertain. The CDR3 sequence is 15 residues long. Between the trimmed V and J ends, which lost 3 bases and 1 base, there was a span of 10 bases. CDR1 is SEHNR and CDR2 is FQNEAQ in the germline V gene (reference sequence). The full variable domain, with the rest looked up from reference TRBV7-9 and TRBJ1-5, is DTGVSQNPRHKITKRGQNVTFRCDPISEHNRLYWYRQTLGQGPEFLTYFQNEAQLEKSRLLSDRFSAERPKGSFSTLEIQRTEQGDSAMYLCASSLGIASNQPQHFGDGTRLSIL.

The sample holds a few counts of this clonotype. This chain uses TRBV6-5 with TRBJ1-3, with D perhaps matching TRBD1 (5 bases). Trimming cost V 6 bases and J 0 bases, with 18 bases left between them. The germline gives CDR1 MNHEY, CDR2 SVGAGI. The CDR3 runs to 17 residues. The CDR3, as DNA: TGTGCCAGCAGGACAAACCTCAGGGAGGTCTCTGGAAACACCATATATTTT. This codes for CASRTNLREVSGNTIYF.

CDR3 in amino acids: CASSWQGMGQPQHF. Written as DNA, the CDR3 is TGTGCCAGCAGCTGGCAGGGAATGGGCCAGCCCCAGCATTTT. The rearrangement joins TRBV5-5 to TRBJ1-5; a weak D match, TRBD1 (5 bases). Germline V CDR1 and CDR2: SGHKS, YYEKEE (reference sequence). The CDR3 is made up of 14 amino acids. The V gene lost 3 bases and the J gene lost 7 bases, with 14 bases spanning the gap.

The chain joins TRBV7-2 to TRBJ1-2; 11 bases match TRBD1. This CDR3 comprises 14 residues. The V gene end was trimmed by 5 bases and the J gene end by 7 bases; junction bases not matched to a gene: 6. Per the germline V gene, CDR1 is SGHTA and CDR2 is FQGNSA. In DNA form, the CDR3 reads TGTGCCAGCAGCCTCGGACAGGGGGCGATTGGCTACACCTTC. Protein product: CASSLGQGAIGYTF. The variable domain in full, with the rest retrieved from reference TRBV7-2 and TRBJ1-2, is GAGVSQSPSNKVTEKGKDVELRCDPISGHTALYWYRQSLGQGLEFLIYFQGNSAPDKSGLPSDRFSAERTGGSVSTLTIQRTQQEDSAVYLCASSLGQGAIGYTFGSGTRLTVV.

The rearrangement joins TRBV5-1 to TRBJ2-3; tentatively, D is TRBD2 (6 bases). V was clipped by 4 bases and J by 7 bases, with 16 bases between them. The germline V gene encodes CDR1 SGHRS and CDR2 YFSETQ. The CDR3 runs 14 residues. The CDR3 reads CASSEEPGGNTQYF. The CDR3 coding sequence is TGCGCCAGCAGCGAGGAGCCCGGAGGGAATACGCAGTATTTT.

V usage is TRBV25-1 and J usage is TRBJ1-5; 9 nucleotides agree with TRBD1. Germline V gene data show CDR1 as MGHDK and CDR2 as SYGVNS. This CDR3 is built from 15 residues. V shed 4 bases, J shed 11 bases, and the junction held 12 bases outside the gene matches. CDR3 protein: CASSATGTGPHAQHF. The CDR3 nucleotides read TGTGCCAGCAGTGCCACCGGGACAGGGCCCCATGCCCAGCATTTT.

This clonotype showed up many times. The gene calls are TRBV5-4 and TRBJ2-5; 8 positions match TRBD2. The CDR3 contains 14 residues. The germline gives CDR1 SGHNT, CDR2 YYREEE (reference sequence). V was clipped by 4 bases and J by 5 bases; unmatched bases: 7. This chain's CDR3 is CASSTGLDGETQYF. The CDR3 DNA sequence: TGTGCCAGCAGCACGGGACTAGACGGGGAGACCCAGTACTTC.

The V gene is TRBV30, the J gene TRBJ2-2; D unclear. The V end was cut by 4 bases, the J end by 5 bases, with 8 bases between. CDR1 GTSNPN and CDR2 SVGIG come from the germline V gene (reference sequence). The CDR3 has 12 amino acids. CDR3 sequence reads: CAWTRGTGELFF. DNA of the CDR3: TGTGCCTGGACCCGTGGGACCGGGGAGCTGTTTTTT.